Sequencing of this T cell receptor (beta chain) was carried out in a study of shared clonotypes between healthy human individuals (dated by TCRdb to the early 2020s). For the study in its entirety: The cohort included a few men and a couple of women between 18 and 49 years of age. The study deeply sequenced blood TCR repertoires of about 5 healthy adults to estimate repertoire size and the extent of clonotype sharing between individuals. For each donor, three plates each were used for CD4 naive and CD4 memory, two plates were used for CD8 naive, and one plate was used for CD8 memory. Libraries were prepared and TCR repertoires were sequenced by different laboratories using diverse techniques, in order to increase sequencing depth and limit assay-specific biases. Leukapheresis yielded between about 0.8 and 8.9 billion PBMCs per donor. What the study reported, not specific to this receptor: Sampling was restricted to blood, and TCR repertoires in tissues likely differ from the TCR repertoires found in blood. Based on pairwise subsampling, the degree of clonotype sharing among donors was expected to be affected by sequencing depth. Naive subsets generally had larger estimated clonotype richness than memory subsets. Compared with non-shared clonotypes, the clonotypes found in all four sorted-subset donors had higher generation probabilities. Across a handful of donors, around 5.4% of naive CD4, roughly 3.5% of naive CD8, 2.3% of memory CD4, and over 0.35% of memory CD8 clonotypes were shared. Incomplete sequencing was indicated by rarefaction of sorted-subset datasets, despite the large sequencing depth. The genetic and exposure-history diversity represented was limited by the small number of donors.

Comments on this clone: Its specific antigen is unknown. No much larger clonotype is one base removed from it; base qualities were not supplied.

Using the deep immunoSEQ assay, TCR CDR3 regions were amplified from genomic DNA by multiplex PCR. Extracted genomic DNA from each cell subset was distributed evenly across all wells of several immunoSEQ 96-well plates, and each plate was treated as a replicate. For sorted subsets, roughly 200 ng of genomic DNA, equivalent to some 30,000 T cell genomes, went into each replicate PCR. Purified libraries were quantified with a Qubit 3.0 fluorometer, sized on a Bioanalyzer 2100, and re-quantified with the KAPA Library Quantification kit. Every immunoSEQ 96-well plate was sequenced on a dedicated single-read 150-cycle Illumina NextSeq 550 flow cell. In the paper's pipeline: The immunoSEQ output contained only junctional sequences without quality scores, so filtering could not match that applied to full-length reads. Sequences were annotated with PyIR, a Python wrapper for IgBLAST v1.9, using IMGT germline references to assign V/J genes and CDR3. Reads were removed for weak V/J assignments (E-value above 1e-6), missing CDR3, stop codons, out-of-frame junctions, or ambiguous translated residues. A V3J clonotype was defined by an identical inferred V gene, J gene, and CDR3 amino acid sequence. Percentage overlap between repertoires was calculated by dividing the number of shared unique clonotypes by the size of the smaller repertoire. Richness of each repertoire was evaluated using RTK rarefaction, the Chao1 estimator, and Recon v2.1 estimates of unobserved clonotypes. Generation probabilities were computed with OLGA for all TCRbeta clonotypes obtained by the gDNA method from several donors. In TCRdb, the immuneACCESS table is reduced to in-frame sequences with V and J assigned. These tables do not hold every clone; where another copy was compared, an unresolved V gene accounts for under half, and the others remain unexplained. V and J calls and clone size are copied from that table; D and trimming were computed from the DNA. The sample profile shows some 100,000 clones; 68% of them were found once. The ten largest clones capture roughly 23% of the sample.

Based on the germline V gene, the CDR1 and CDR2 sequences are SGHTS and YDEGEE. The germline V end is reduced by 5 bases and the J end by 7 bases; junction bases left unmatched: 7. Measured from the cysteine to the phenylalanine, the CDR3 is 14 residues long. CDR3 DNA only is kept here, 42 bases in frame from base 1. Healthy HIV-negative adults with no recently reported acute infections or vaccinations were included as donors. Every donor was a Caucasian adult residing in Nashville, Tennessee, USA. CD8 memory samples consisted of magnetically selected CD45RO+ cells combined with CCR7-negative CD45RA+ effector memory (TemRA) cells. Blood was obtained by leukapheresis, after which PBMCs were separated by Ficoll-Histopaque density gradient centrifugation and cryopreserved in liquid nitrogen vapor phase. Analytical flow cytometry was used to check the purity and quantity of each magnetically sorted T cell population. Genomic DNA was isolated from each sorted fraction and quantified by UV absorbance on a Nanodrop 2000c.

This sequence uses TRBV5-8 and TRBJ1-4; a stretch of 8 junction bases matches TRBD1. The receptor was derived from a woman in her twenties or thirties in good health. Sample: memory CD8+ T cells sorted from blood. Taken with the paper, the label for cell subset or site translates to: CD45RO+ cells pooled with CCR7-negative TemRA cells. The CDR3 reads CASSLHRGAEKLFF. The nucleotides read TGTGCCAGCAGTCTTCACAGGGGGGCTGAAAAACTGTTTTTT.